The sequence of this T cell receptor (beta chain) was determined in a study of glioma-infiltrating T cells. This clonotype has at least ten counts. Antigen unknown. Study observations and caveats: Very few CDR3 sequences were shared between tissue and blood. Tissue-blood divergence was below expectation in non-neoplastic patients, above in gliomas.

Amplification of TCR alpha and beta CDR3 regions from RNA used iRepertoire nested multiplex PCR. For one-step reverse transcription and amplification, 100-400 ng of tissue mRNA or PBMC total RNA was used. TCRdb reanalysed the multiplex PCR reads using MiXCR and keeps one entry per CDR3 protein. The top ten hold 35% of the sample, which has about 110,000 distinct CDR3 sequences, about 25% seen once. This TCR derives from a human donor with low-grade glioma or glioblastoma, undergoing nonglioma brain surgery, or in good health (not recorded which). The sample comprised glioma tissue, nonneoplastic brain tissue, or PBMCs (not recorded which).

DNA of the CDR3: TGTGCCAGCAGCTCCGAAGGGGCGAACACTGAAGCTTTCTTT. This gives the protein CASSSEGANTEAFF. This rearrangement joins TRBV7-3 to TRBJ1-1; D might be TRBD1 (5 bases). In germline, CDR1 is SGHTA, CDR2 FQGTGA. The CDR3 runs 14 residues. Trimming shortened V by 4 bases and J by 1 base, and 10 bases separated the two germline ends.